This T cell receptor (beta chain) stems from a study of blood T cell repertoires in COVID-19. Overall study: COVID-19 samples collected from the United States, Italy and Spain covered acute and convalescent phases. PBMCs, B-cell-depleted T cells, or T cells provided the cDNA or gDNA that made up the material.

In germline, CDR1 is SEHNR, CDR2 FQNEAQ (reference sequence). V was pared by 3 bases and J by 12 bases, with 18 bases between. The CDR3 consists of 14 residues. This clone has a handful of counts. Profiled with immunoSEQ multiplex PCR; TCRdb holds only in-frame clones, not every one. Counted here are some 460,000 clones, roughly nine tenths occurring once; the ten biggest clones make up roughly 0.7%. Source material: PBMCs or T cells enriched from blood (not recorded which). This clonotype was sampled from a woman aged 18-29 years who had recovered from COVID-19. The genes are TRBV7-9 and TRBJ2-1, with a tentative D call TRBD2 (5 bases). The CDR3 region is CASSFSMLGSVQFF. DNA for the CDR3: TGTGCCAGCAGCTTTAGTATGCTAGGGAGTGTGCAGTTCTTC. Combining the CDR3 with reference TRBV7-9 and TRBJ2-1 gives the whole variable domain DTGVSQNPRHKITKRGQNVTFRCDPISEHNRLYWYRQTLGQGPEFLTYFQNEAQLEKSRLLSDRFSAERPKGSFSTLEIQRTEQGDSAMYLCASSFSMLGSVQFFGPGTRLTVL.